The 22 T cell receptor beta chains given below trace back to one sample, sequenced in a study of cytomegalovirus exposure and HLA in healthy donors. PCR used 60 Vbeta primers and 13 Jbeta primers. Using immunoSEQ multiplex PCR, the repertoire was profiled, and TCRdb retains in-frame clones only, with some absent. The data contain about 200,000 clones, about 85% of them singletons. What was sequenced was PBMCs. The receptors originated from a male donor in good health and CMV-seropositive.

V usage is TRBV2 and J usage is TRBJ2-3; 7 bases map to TRBD2. V trimming: 5 bases; J trimming: 4 bases; junction bases outside the gene matches: 9. This CDR3 contains 15 residues. Per germline, CDR1 SNHLY and CDR2 FYNNEI. CDR3 sequence: CASSLQRGGADTQYF. The CDR3 DNA sequence: TGTGCCAGCAGTTTGCAGCGGGGAGGAGCAGATACGCAGTATTTT.

The rearrangement links TRBV29-1 to TRBJ2-3, with D perhaps TRBD1 (6 bases). Per the germline V gene, CDR1 is SQVTM and CDR2 is ANQGSEA. Deletions cut 2 bases from V and 4 bases from J, with 10 bases between. CDR3 length equals 13 residues. The CDR3, as DNA: TGCAGCGTTGAAAGGGACAAGGCAGATACGCAGTATTTT. Translating it yields CSVERDKADTQYF.

This clone was found once. This chain connects TRBV6-5 to TRBJ1-1; the D is unclear. Germline V gene sequence: CDR1 MNHEY, CDR2 SVGAGI. The CDR3 extends over 14 amino acids. The germline V and J ends were trimmed by 7 bases and 1 base, with 13 bases remaining between them. The CDR3 DNA reads as TGTGCCAGCACCAGAGGGTCAGCGAACACTGAAGCTTTCTTT. This translates into CASTRGSANTEAFF.

This clone showed up just a few times. The rearrangement links TRBV6-5 to TRBJ1-1; D is unclear. CDR1 is MNHEY and CDR2 is SVGAGI in the germline V gene. The CDR3 spans 14 residues. V gave up 2 bases and J gave up 0 bases, with 7 bases separating them. The DNA of the CDR3 is TGTGCCAGCAGTTACGACACCCTGAACACTGAAGCTTTCTTT. It is translated as CASSYDTLNTEAFF.

This chain joins TRBV4-1 and TRBJ1-5; D is ambiguous. The CDR3 is 15 residues long. The germline gives CDR1 MGHRA, CDR2 YSYEKL. The ends were cut back, 0 bases at V and 1 base at J, with 7 bases in the middle. CDR3 DNA sequence: TGCGCCAGCAGCCAAGAACCACACAGCAATCAGCCCCAGCATTTT. Its protein product is CASSQEPHSNQPQHF.

The chain has TRBV9 and TRBJ2-2; possibly TRBD1 for D (5 bases). The CDR3 spans 16 residues. From germline, CDR1 is SGDLS and CDR2 YYNGEE. Trimming shortened V by 4 bases and J by 1 base, and 14 bases separated the two germline ends. The CDR3 coding sequence is TGTGCCAGCAGCTTGGAAGGACACTTGAACACCGGGGAGCTGTTTTTT. Its protein is CASSLEGHLNTGELFF.

V usage is TRBV5-4 and J usage is TRBJ1-6; D is ambiguous. Germline V gene data show CDR1 as SGHNT and CDR2 as YYREEE (reference sequence). Trimming took 3 bases from V and 8 from J, leaving 6 bases between them. The CDR3 contains 12 residues. The CDR3 sequence: CASSSGDSPLHF. The CDR3 coding sequence is TGTGCCAGCAGCTCCGGGGATTCACCCCTCCACTTT.

The chain is built from TRBV9 and TRBJ1-2, with 8 bases matching TRBD1. CDR3 length: 15 amino acids. Trimming removed 3 bases from V and 3 bases from J; junction bases left unmatched: 7. Germline assignment: CDR1 SGDLS and CDR2 YYNGEE. This CDR3 is CASSDDRGQYYGYTF. The CDR3 coding sequence is TGTGCCAGCAGCGACGACAGGGGCCAATACTATGGCTACACCTTC.

This rearrangement joins TRBV6-6 to TRBJ2-3; 12 bases match TRBD2. The CDR3 runs 16 residues. Trimming took 10 bases from V and 0 from J; bases not matched to a gene: 8. The germline CDR1 and CDR2 sequences are MNHNY and SVGAGI (reference sequence). The CDR3 DNA reads TGTGCCACCGACGACGGGACTAGCGGGAGCACAGATACGCAGTATTTT. This gives the protein CATDDGTSGSTDTQYF.

The chain uses TRBV7-3 and TRBJ2-3; 8 nucleotides agree with TRBD2. Germline CDR1 is SGHTA and CDR2 is FQGTGA. J was trimmed by 5 bases and V by 5 bases; bases with no gene match: 9. CDR3 length equals 15 residues. CDR3 DNA sequence: TGTGCCAGCAGCCTCAGCGGGAGCTGGGGAGATACGCAGTATTTT. It specifies CASSLSGSWGDTQYF. Looking up the rest from reference TRBV7-3 and TRBJ2-3 gives the full variable domain: GAGVSQTPSNKVTEKGKYVELRCDPISGHTALYWYRQSLGQGPEFLIYFQGTGAADDSGLPNDRFFAVRPEGSVSTLKIQRTERGDSAVYLCASSLSGSWGDTQYFGPGTRLTVL.

The gene calls are TRBV9 and TRBJ2-1; 8 bases fit TRBD2. The CDR3 sequence is 19 residues long. Germline CDR1 and CDR2: SGDLS and YYNGEE. After removal of 0 bases from V and 3 bases from J, the junction contained 14 bases not matched to a gene. The DNA for the CDR3 is TGTGCCAGCAGCGTAGGGTTGCCGGCGGGGGGACTGGGCTACAATGAGCAGTTCTTC. Its protein is CASSVGLPAGGLGYNEQFF.

This clone was detected a few times. The chain recombines TRBV2 with TRBJ2-2, with a weak D call TRBD1 (5 bases). Germline CDR1 SNHLY, CDR2 FYNNEI. The V end lost 5 bases, the J end lost 1 base, and 11 bases lay between the germline ends. This CDR3 is built from 15 residues. The CDR3 DNA reads TGTGCCAGCAGTATTAAAGGGGTGAACACCGGGGAGCTGTTTTTT. This gives the protein CASSIKGVNTGELFF.

V and J are TRBV7-2 and TRBJ2-6; D is possibly TRBD2 (5 bases). CDR1 is SGHTA and CDR2 is FQGNSA in the germline V gene. The ends were cut back, 5 bases at V and 1 base at J, with 9 bases in the middle. CDR3 length: 15 amino acids. The CDR3 loop reads CASSLRGSGANVLTF. The CDR3 DNA is TGTGCCAGCAGCCTTCGCGGGTCTGGGGCCAACGTCCTGACTTTC.

V usage is TRBV10-2 and J usage is TRBJ2-7, with 7 bases lining up with TRBD2. V lost 3 bases to trimming and J lost 3 bases; unmatched junction nucleotides: 8. Germline loops: CDR1 WSHSY, CDR2 SAAADI. The CDR3 contains 15 residues. The CDR3 here is CASSEWGGRSYEQYF. CDR3 DNA sequence: TGCGCCAGCAGTGAATGGGGGGGTCGGAGCTACGAGCAGTACTTC.

Only a few counts were recorded for this clone. This chain joins TRBV11-2 and TRBJ2-7; 13 nucleotides align to TRBD2. The CDR3 is made up of 16 amino acids. Looked up from germline, CDR1 is SGHAT and CDR2 is FQNNGV. With 0 bases clipped from V and 2 bases from J, the junction kept 1 base outside the gene matches. CDR3 nucleotide sequence: TGTGCCAGCAGCTTAGATGGACTAGCGGGAGCCTACGAGCAGTACTTC. Translated, it gives CASSLDGLAGAYEQYF.

The CDR3 sequence is CASSQIARGGEQYF. The CDR3 nucleotides read TGCGCCAGCAGCCAGATAGCGCGAGGGGGCGAGCAGTACTTC. The chain joins TRBV4-1 to TRBJ2-7, with D possibly matching TRBD1 (6 bases). V was pared by 3 bases and J by 6 bases, with 15 bases between. The germline gives CDR1 MGHRA, CDR2 YSYEKL. The CDR3 sequence is 14 residues long.

Here the CDR3 DNA reads TGTGCCAGCAGCCAACAGTTTCTCACTGAAGCTTTCTTT. This codes for CASSQQFLTEAFF. The chain links TRBV5-5 to TRBJ1-1; no firm D call. Germline V gene data show CDR1 as SGHKS and CDR2 as YYEKEE (reference sequence). This CDR3 is built from 13 residues. V gave up 4 bases and J gave up 4 bases, with 11 bases separating them.

The rearrangement joins TRBV10-3 to TRBJ1-2; D unresolved. Germline-derived CDR1 and CDR2 are ENHRY and SYGVKD. The CDR3 has 13 residues. V was cut by 2 bases and J by 8 bases, with 12 bases left in between. The CDR3: CAISEEGEGGYTF. As DNA, the CDR3 is TGTGCCATCAGTGAGGAGGGCGAGGGAGGCTACACCTTC.

The gene calls are TRBV28 and TRBJ2-7, with 8 bases lining up with TRBD1. The CDR3 runs 12 residues. V lost 2 bases, J lost 9 bases, and 3 bases stayed unmatched. Germline CDR1 is MDHEN and CDR2 is SYDVKM. CDR3 sequence: CASSLPGGGQYF. CDR3 DNA sequence: TGTGCCAGCAGTTTACCAGGGGGCGGGCAGTACTTC.

For this clone: The junction differs from germline at one of its ends, possibly a read error. The chain carries TRBV7-2 and TRBJ2-7; D is unclear. The CDR3 is 13 residues long. Germline V lookup: CDR1 SGHTA, CDR2 FQGNSA. CDR3: CASSMPAGHEQCF. The CDR3, as DNA: TGTGCCAGCAGCATGCCCGCAGGCCACGAGCAGTGCTTC.

V gene TRBV7-2 combines with J gene TRBJ1-5; 8 bases are a match to TRBD1. This CDR3 has 13 residues. Looked up from germline, CDR1 is SGHTA and CDR2 is FQGNSA. The ends lost 5 bases at V and 5 bases at J; junction bases unmatched: 2. The CDR3 protein is CASSEDRDQPQHF. CDR3 bases: TGTGCCAGCAGCGAGGACAGGGATCAGCCCCAGCATTTT.

A few counts support this clone. This chain uses TRBV18 with TRBJ1-2; a weak D match, TRBD1 (6 bases). Germline V gene lookup returns CDR1 KGHSH and CDR2 LQKENI. V was pared by 5 bases and J by 4 bases, with 14 bases between. This CDR3 comprises 14 residues. Written as DNA, the CDR3 is TGTGCCAGCTCAATCAACGAGGGGGTCTATGGCTACACCTTC. The encoded protein is CASSINEGVYGYTF.